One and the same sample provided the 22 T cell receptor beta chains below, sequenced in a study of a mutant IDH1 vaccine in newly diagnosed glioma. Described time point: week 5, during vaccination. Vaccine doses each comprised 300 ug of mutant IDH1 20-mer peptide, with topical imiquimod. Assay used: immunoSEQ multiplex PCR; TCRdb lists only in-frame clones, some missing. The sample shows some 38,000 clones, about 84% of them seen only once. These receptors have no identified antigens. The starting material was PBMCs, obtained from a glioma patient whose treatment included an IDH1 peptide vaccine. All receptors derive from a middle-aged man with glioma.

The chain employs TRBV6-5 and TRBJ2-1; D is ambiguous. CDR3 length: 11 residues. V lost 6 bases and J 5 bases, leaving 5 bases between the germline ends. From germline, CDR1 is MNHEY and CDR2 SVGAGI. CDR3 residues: CASSRNNEQFF. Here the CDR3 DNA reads TGTGCCAGCAGCAGAAACAATGAGCAGTTCTTC.

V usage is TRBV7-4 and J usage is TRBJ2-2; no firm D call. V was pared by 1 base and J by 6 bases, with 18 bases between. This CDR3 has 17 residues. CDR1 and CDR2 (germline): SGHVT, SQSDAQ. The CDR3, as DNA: TGTGCCAGCAGCTTAGTCGGCGGCAGCCAGAAGGCCGGGGAGCTGTTTTTT. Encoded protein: CASSLVGGSQKAGELFF.

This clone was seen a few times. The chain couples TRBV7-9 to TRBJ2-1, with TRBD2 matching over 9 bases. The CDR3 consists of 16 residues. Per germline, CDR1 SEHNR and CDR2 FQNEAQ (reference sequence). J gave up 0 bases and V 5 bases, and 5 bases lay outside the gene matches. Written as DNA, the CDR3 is TGTGCCAGCAGCCCGTTAGCGGGGGACTCCTACAATGAGCAGTTCTTC. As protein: CASSPLAGDSYNEQFF.

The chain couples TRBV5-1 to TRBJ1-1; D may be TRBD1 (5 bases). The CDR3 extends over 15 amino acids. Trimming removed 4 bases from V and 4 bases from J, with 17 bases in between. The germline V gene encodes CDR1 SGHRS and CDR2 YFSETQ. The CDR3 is CASSLAVGVGTEAFF. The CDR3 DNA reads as TGCGCCAGCAGCCTCGCGGTGGGGGTTGGCACTGAAGCTTTCTTT.

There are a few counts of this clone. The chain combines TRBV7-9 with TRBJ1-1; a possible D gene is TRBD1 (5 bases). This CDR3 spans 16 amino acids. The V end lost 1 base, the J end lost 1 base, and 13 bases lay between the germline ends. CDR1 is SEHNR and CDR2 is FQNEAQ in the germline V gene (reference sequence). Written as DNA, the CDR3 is TGTGCCAGCAGCTTAGTTGGGGGTCAGGAGAACACTGAAGCTTTCTTT. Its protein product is CASSLVGGQENTEAFF.

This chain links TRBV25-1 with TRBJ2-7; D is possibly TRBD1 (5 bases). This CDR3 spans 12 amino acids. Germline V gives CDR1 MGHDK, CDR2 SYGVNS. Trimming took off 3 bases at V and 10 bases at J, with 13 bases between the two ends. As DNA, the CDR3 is TGTGCCAGCAGTGATTCAGGGTTGGGTCAGTACTTC. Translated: CASSDSGLGQYF.

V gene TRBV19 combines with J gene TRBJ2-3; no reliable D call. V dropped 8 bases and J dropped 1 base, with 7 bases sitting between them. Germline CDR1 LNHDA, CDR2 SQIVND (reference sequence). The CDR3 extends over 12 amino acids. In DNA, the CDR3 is TGTGCCAGTCCGGCCCGCACAGATACGCAGTATTTT. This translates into CASPARTDTQYF.

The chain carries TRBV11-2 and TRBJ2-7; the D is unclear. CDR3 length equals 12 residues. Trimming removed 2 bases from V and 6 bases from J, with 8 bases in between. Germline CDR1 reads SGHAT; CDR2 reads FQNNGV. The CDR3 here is CASSLSSAEQYF. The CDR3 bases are TGTGCCAGCAGCTTAAGCAGTGCCGAGCAGTACTTC.

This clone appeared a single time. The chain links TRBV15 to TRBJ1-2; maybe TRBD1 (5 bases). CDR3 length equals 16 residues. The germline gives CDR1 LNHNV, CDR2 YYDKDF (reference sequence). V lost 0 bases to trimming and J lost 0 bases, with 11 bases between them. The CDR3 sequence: CATSRDRQSTNYGYTF. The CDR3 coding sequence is TGTGCCACCAGCAGAGACCGACAGTCTACTAACTATGGCTACACCTTC.

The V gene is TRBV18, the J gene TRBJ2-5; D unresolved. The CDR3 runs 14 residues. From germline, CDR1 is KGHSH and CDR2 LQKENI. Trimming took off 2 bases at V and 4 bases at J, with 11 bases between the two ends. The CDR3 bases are TGTGCCAGCTCACCAGGGTCTCGTGGAGAGACCCAGTACTTC. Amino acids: CASSPGSRGETQYF.

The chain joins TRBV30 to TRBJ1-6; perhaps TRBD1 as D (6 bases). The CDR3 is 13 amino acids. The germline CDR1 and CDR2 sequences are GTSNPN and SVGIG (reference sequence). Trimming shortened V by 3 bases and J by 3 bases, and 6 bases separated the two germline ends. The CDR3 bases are TGTGCCTGGAGCAGGGGCTATAATTCACCCCTCCACTTT. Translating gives CAWSRGYNSPLHF.

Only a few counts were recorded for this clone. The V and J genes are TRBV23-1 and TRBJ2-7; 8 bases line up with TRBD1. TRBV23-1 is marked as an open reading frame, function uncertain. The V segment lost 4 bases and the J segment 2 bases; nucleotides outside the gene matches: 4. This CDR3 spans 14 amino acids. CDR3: CASSRWTGTYEQYF. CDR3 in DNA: TGCGCCAGCAGTCGGTGGACAGGGACCTACGAGCAGTACTTC.

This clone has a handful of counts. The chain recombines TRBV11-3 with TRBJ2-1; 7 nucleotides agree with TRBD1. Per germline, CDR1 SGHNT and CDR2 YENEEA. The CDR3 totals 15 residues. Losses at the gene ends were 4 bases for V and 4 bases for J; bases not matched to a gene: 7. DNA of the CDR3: TGTGCCAGCAGCTACGACAGGGCACCGTACAATGAGCAGTTCTTC. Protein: CASSYDRAPYNEQFF.

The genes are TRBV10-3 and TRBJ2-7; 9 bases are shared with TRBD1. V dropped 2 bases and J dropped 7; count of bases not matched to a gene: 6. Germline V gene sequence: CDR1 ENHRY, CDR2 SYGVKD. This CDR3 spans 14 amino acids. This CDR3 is CAISEVGTGREQYF. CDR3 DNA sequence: TGTGCCATCAGTGAGGTAGGGACAGGGCGGGAGCAGTACTTC.

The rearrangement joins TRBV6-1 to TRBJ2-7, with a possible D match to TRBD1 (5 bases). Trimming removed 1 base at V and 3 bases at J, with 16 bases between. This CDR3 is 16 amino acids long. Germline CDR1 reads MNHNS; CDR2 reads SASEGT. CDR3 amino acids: CASSEGPYRSNYEQYF. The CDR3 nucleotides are TGTGCCAGCAGTGAAGGCCCCTACAGGTCGAACTACGAGCAGTACTTC.

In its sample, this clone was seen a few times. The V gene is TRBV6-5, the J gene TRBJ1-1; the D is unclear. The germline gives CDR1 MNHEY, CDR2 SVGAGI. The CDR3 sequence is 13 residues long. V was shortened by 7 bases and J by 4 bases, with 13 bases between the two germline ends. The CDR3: CASTFLGSTEAFF. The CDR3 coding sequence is TGTGCCAGCACCTTTTTAGGGAGCACTGAAGCTTTCTTT.

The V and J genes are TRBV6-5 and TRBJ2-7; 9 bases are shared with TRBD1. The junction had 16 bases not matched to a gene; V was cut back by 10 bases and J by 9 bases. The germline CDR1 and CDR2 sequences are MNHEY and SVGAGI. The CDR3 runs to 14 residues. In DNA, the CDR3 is TGTGCCACCTTGTCACAGGGGGCAATGTCGCGGCAGTACTTC. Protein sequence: CATLSQGAMSRQYF.

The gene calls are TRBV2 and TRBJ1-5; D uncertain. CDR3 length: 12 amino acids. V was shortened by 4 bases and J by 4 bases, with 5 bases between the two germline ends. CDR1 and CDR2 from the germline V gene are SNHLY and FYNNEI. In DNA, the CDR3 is TGTGCCAGCAGTGGGATAAATCAGCCCCAGCATTTT. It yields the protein CASSGINQPQHF.

DNA for the CDR3: TGTGCCAGCAGCGGGGGCGGCCAGAACACTGAAGCTTTCTTT. Its protein product is CASSGGGQNTEAFF. The V call is TRBV9, the J call TRBJ1-1, with D possibly TRBD1 on 5 matching bases. V lost 3 bases and J 1 base, leaving 10 bases between the germline ends. The CDR3 length is 14 residues. Germline CDR1 reads SGDLS; CDR2 reads YYNGEE.

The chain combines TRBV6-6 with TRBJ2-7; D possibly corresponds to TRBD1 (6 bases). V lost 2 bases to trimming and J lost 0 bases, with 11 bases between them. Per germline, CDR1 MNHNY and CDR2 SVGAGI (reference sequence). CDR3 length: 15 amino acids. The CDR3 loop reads CASSYAQGSSYEQYF. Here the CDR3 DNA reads TGTGCCAGCAGTTACGCGCAGGGGAGCTCCTACGAGCAGTACTTC.

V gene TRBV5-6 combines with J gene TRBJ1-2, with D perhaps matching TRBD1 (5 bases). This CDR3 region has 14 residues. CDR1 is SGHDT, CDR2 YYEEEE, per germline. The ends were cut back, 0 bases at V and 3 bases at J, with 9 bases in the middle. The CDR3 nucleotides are TGTGCCAGCAGCTTGGGAGGGGCCCACTATGGCTACACCTTC. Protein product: CASSLGGAHYGYTF.

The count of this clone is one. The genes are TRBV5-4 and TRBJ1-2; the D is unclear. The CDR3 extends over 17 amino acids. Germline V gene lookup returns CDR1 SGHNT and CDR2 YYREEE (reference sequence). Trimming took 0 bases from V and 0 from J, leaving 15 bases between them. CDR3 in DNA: TGTGCCAGCAGCTTGGTGTCGGTTGGAGCAGCTAACTATGGCTACACCTTC. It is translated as CASSLVSVGAANYGYTF.